A single T cell receptor beta chain is shown here with its context. Each CDR3 protein gets one entry after TCRdb re-called the 5' RACE reads with MiXCR. The sample lists 400,000 to 550,000 distinct CDR3 sequences, less than 25% seen once, with around 0.9% in the top ten. The data belong to a study of identical twins. These same data were also listed under a study on T cells expressing NK-cell markers. From that paper: Among the experiments, several used an anti-gamma-delta TCR antibody to restrict sorting to alpha-beta TCR T cells.

The specimen sequenced was CD4+ T cells sorted from blood. The origin of this receptor is a young woman in good health.

CDR3 region: CASSPRAGGGETQYF. CDR3 sequence (DNA): TGTGCCAGCAGTCCCCGAGCGGGAGGGGGAGAGACCCAGTACTTC. The chain recombines TRBV12-3 or TRBV12-4 with TRBJ2-5, with 10 bases identical to TRBD2. With 5 bases clipped from V and 4 bases from J, the junction kept 7 bases outside the gene matches. The CDR3 is 15 amino acids.